This TCR beta chain is from a study of blood T cell repertoires in COVID-19 (dated by TCRdb to 2018 to 2020). Concerning the study at large: Samples from collaborators originated in the United States, Italy and Spain and spanned both the acute and convalescent phases of COVID-19. The prospective study material was composed of cDNA or gDNA derived from T cells, B-cell-depleted T cells, or PBMCs. Subjects who had been exposed to COVID-19, were actively infected with it, or had recovered from it provided the deeply sampled blood TCRbeta repertoires that made up the dataset. The repertoires were released in a freely available public database meant as a resource for research on the immune response to SARS-CoV-2. Samples came from the ongoing ImmuneRACE study (first 160 participants) plus 1,254 subjects from 6 global collaborators. Nearly every sample came with metadata listing a de-identified subject ID, COVID-19 status, age in years and sex. Where HLA class I and class II types were available, the types were taken from metadata supplied by the sample provider, not from assay-based typing. The study at large found these results: Clinical and demographic metadata were provided uncurated, with the amount varying by source and participant.

Only a few counts were recorded for this clone. What this receptor recognizes is not known. Per-base quality was not reported, and no clone a single base away is much larger than it. V is clipped by 3 bases and J by 0 bases, and the sequence between their germline boundaries is 6 bases long. CDR1 and CDR2 are drawn from the germline V gene (reference sequence): SEHNR, FQNEAQ. From the cysteine up to the phenylalanine, the CDR3 has a length of 14 residues. Kept here is only the CDR3 DNA, which spans 42 bases and is read in frame from base 1. In the prospective study, participants were roughly 18 to 95 years old, resided in 20 to 30 geographic areas of the United States, and were enrolled through a virtual design. In the prospective study, cohorts were assigned on the basis of participant-reported clinical history obtained from a screening survey and a study questionnaire. In the prospective study, mobile phlebotomists collected whole blood, serum and a nasopharyngeal or oropharyngeal swab from each participant. Prospective study participants could optionally give additional blood draws and questionnaires over an approximately 2-month period. Blood samples from the prospective study were shipped frozen or at room temperature prior to DNA extraction.

TCRbeta CDR3 regions were amplified from genomic DNA by means of the immunoSEQ Assay, a bias-controlled multiplex PCR. From the authors' description of their analysis: The number of nucleated cells in each sample was estimated from the amplification of reference gene primers within the assay. Sequence reads were collapsed and filtered to measure the absolute abundance of every unique TCRbeta CDR3 rearrangement. For each sample, productive Simpson clonality was calculated as the square root of Simpson's diversity index over productive rearrangements. This immuneACCESS table, as held by TCRdb, lists in-frame sequences with V and J called but not all clones. Of the missing ones, under half trace to an unresolved V gene in checked studies; the others have no known cause. For V, J and clone size, that table is used; D and trimming come from the DNA. The sample profile shows 100,000 to 150,000 clones; around 80% of them were found once. 2% to 2.5% of the sample belongs to the ten largest clones.

Source material: PBMCs or T cells enriched from blood (not recorded which). This clonotype was obtained from a man aged 40-50 years with acute COVID-19. The chain couples TRBV7-9 to TRBJ2-1, with TRBD1 tentatively as D gene (6 bases match). The encoded CDR3 is CASSLDSSYNEQFF. The base sequence is TGTGCCAGCAGCTTGGACAGCTCCTACAATGAGCAGTTCTTC.